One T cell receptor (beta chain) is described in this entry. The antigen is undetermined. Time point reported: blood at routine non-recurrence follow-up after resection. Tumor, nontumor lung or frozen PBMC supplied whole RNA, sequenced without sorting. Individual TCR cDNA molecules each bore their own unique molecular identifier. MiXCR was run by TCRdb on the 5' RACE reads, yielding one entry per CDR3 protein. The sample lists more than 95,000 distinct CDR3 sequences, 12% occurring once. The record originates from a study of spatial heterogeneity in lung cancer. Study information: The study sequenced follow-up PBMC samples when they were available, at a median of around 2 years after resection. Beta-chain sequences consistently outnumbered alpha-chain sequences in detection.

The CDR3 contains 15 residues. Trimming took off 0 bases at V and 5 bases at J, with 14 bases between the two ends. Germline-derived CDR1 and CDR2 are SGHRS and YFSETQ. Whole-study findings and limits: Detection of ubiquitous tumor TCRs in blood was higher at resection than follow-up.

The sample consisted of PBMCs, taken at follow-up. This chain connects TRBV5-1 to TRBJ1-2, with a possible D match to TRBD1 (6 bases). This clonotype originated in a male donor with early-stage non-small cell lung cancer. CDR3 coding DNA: TGCGCCAGCAGCTTGGAAAGAACAGGGATATATGGCTACACCTTC. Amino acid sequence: CASSLERTGIYGYTF.